Following are 26 T cell receptor beta chains from one sample sequenced in a study of cytomegalovirus exposure and HLA in healthy donors (dated by TCRdb to 2015 to 2018). Libraries were constructed by the immunoSEQ multiplex PCR assay. For the multiplex PCR, a mixture combining 60 forward primers for TCR Vbeta segments and 13 reverse primers for TCR Jbeta segments was used. In TCRdb, the immuneACCESS table is reduced to in-frame sequences with V and J assigned. These tables do not hold every clone; where another copy was compared, an unresolved V gene accounts for under half, and the others remain unexplained. For this sample there are roughly 200,000 clones; about four fifths appear just once. The leading ten clones occupy about 3% of the sample. The sample consisted of PBMCs. The receptors were sampled from a female donor in good health and CMV-seronegative.

In its sample, this clone was seen a few times. V usage is TRBV5-1 and J usage is TRBJ2-1; 9 bases line up with TRBD1. The germline gives CDR1 SGHRS, CDR2 YFSETQ. CDR3 length equals 15 residues. Trimming at V came to 1 base and at J to 5 bases, leaving 4 bases not matched to a gene. CDR3 in DNA: TGCGCCAGCAGCTTGTACAGGGGGCTTGACAATGAGCAGTTCTTC. It translates to CASSLYRGLDNEQFF. The complete variable domain, with remaining parts taken from reference TRBV5-1 and TRBJ2-1, reads KAGVTQTPRYLIKTRGQQVTLSCSPISGHRSVSWYQQTPGQGLQFLFEYFSETQRNKGNFPGRFSGRQFSNSRSEMNVSTLELGDSALYLCASSLYRGLDNEQFFGPGTRLTVL.

CDR3 DNA sequence: TGTGCCAGCAGCTTACCAGGCAGGGAAGGCTACACCTTC. It codes for CASSLPGREGYTF. The chain carries TRBV7-2 and TRBJ1-2; weak D call: TRBD1 (5 bases). Trimming cost V 2 bases and J 8 bases, with 12 bases left between them. Germline V gene data show CDR1 as SGHTA and CDR2 as FQGNSA. CDR3 size: 13 residues.

The V gene is TRBV5-8, the J gene TRBJ1-2; a weak D match, TRBD1 (5 bases). The CDR3 contains 17 residues. Trimming shortened V by 0 bases and J by 3 bases, and 18 bases separated the two germline ends. Germline CDR1 SGHTS, CDR2 YDEGEE. CDR3 sequence reads: CASSLDGPGSHDYGYTF. CDR3 in DNA: TGTGCCAGCAGCTTGGACGGCCCAGGGTCCCACGACTATGGCTACACCTTC.

The chain recombines TRBV5-1 with TRBJ2-3, with D possibly matching TRBD2 (5 bases). Germline V gene data show CDR1 as SGHRS and CDR2 as YFSETQ. The CDR3 runs 13 residues. With 0 bases removed from V and 6 bases from J, the gap between germline ends came to 8 bases. The chain's CDR3 is CASSLDPGDTQYF. For the CDR3, the DNA is TGCGCCAGCAGCTTGGACCCGGGGGATACGCAGTATTTT.

The table lists this clone with a count of one. V usage is TRBV5-1 and J usage is TRBJ1-1, with no clear D. V was clipped by 1 base and J by 7 bases, with 20 bases between them. CDR1 and CDR2 (germline): SGHRS, YFSETQ. The CDR3 covers 16 residues. For the CDR3, the DNA is TGCGCCAGCAGCTTGTTGGTTGACACTCAGAAGATTGAAGCTTTCTTT. Its protein is CASSLLVDTQKIEAFF.

The rearrangement uses TRBV4-1 and TRBJ2-3; TRBD2 is a possible D gene (6 bases). Germline CDR1 reads MGHRA; CDR2 reads YSYEKL. V was clipped by 4 bases and J by 0 bases, with 17 bases between them. CDR3 length equals 17 residues. The CDR3 protein is CASSRILGGPSTDTQYF. The CDR3 DNA reads as TGCGCCAGCAGCCGCATCCTCGGGGGTCCTAGCACAGATACGCAGTATTTT.

The rearrangement joins TRBV23-1 to TRBJ2-7; D not resolved. TRBV23-1 is flagged as an ORF with uncertain function. CDR3 size: 14 residues. The germline V and J ends were trimmed by 7 bases and 6 bases, with 19 bases remaining between them. The CDR3 loop reads CASTPGHPRVEQYF. As DNA, the CDR3 is TGCGCCAGCACTCCGGGTCACCCCCGTGTCGAGCAGTACTTC.

The V call is TRBV15, the J call TRBJ2-7, with TRBD1 identical over 7 bases. The trim removed 1 base at V and 5 bases at J, leaving 8 bases unmatched. CDR3 length: 15 amino acids. Germline V gene lookup returns CDR1 LNHNV and CDR2 YYDKDF (reference sequence). The CDR3 DNA follows: TGTGCCACCAGCAGAGGGTCGGACAGGCCTGACGAGCAGTACTTC. Its translation is CATSRGSDRPDEQYF.

The rearrangement uses TRBV6-5 and TRBJ2-7; perhaps TRBD2 as D (6 bases). Trimming left V 4 bases short and J 3 bases short, with 13 bases between. The V gene's germline CDR1 is MNHEY and CDR2 SVGAGI. The length of the CDR3 is 14 residues. CDR3 bases: TGTGCCAGCAGTTCCCTCAGCGGGCGCTACGAGCAGTACTTC. As protein: CASSSLSGRYEQYF.

There are a few counts of this clone. The V gene is TRBV27, the J gene TRBJ1-5; 7 nucleotides line up with TRBD1. Unmatched junction bases numbered 5, after V lost 2 bases and J lost 4 bases. Germline-derived CDR1 and CDR2 are MNHEY and SMNVEV (reference sequence). This CDR3 contains 15 residues. CDR3 DNA: TGTGCCAGCAGTTTAGCCGGGACAGTAAATCAGCCCCAGCATTTT. This translates into CASSLAGTVNQPQHF.

Regarding this clone: The same CDR3 also results from other DNA sequences found in this sample. CDR3: CASGLAGGSTDTQYF. CDR3 sequence (DNA): TGTGCCAGCGGACTAGCGGGAGGAAGCACAGATACGCAGTATTTT. The V gene is TRBV7-2, the J gene TRBJ2-3; 14 bases are a match to TRBD2. The CDR3 consists of 15 residues. The V and J ends lost 8 bases and 0 bases, in that order; junction bases with no gene match: 1. The germline V gene has CDR1 SGHTA and CDR2 FQGNSA. The complete variable domain, with remaining parts taken from reference TRBV7-2 and TRBJ2-3, reads GAGVSQSPSNKVTEKGKDVELRCDPISGHTALYWYRQSLGQGLEFLIYFQGNSAPDKSGLPSDRFSAERTGGSVSTLTIQRTQQEDSAVYLCASGLAGGSTDTQYFGPGTRLTVL.

The V and J genes are TRBV5-6 and TRBJ2-6, with 7 bases identical to TRBD1. This CDR3 has 15 amino acids. Germline lookup yields CDR1 SGHDT and CDR2 YYEEEE. Trimming removed 4 bases from V and 1 base from J; junction bases left unmatched: 2. Here the CDR3 reads CASSPQGSGANVLTF. The CDR3 DNA reads as TGTGCCAGCAGCCCACAGGGGTCTGGGGCCAACGTCCTGACTTTC.

This chain links TRBV5-5 with TRBJ1-2; tentatively, D is TRBD1 (6 bases). The V end was cut by 4 bases, the J end by 1 base, with 14 bases between. The CDR3 runs to 15 residues. Germline CDR1 and CDR2: SGHKS and YYEKEE (reference sequence). The CDR3 sequence: CASSPPDRFNYGYTF. The CDR3 bases are TGTGCCAGCAGCCCACCGGACAGATTTAACTATGGCTACACCTTC.

The V gene is TRBV4-2, the J gene TRBJ2-1; 8 nucleotides match TRBD1. The length of the CDR3 is 17 residues. The germline CDR1 and CDR2 sequences are LGHNA and YNFKEQ. Losses at the gene ends were 1 base for V and 5 bases for J; bases not matched to a gene: 10. The CDR3 DNA is TGTGCCAGCAGCCAAGCCCTGGGCCAGGGGGCCCACAATGAGCAGTTCTTC. Its translation is CASSQALGQGAHNEQFF.

The table lists this clone with many counts. The chain links TRBV2 to TRBJ2-7; 7 nucleotides line up with TRBD1. The germline CDR1 and CDR2 sequences are SNHLY and FYNNEI. The CDR3 loop spans 12 amino acids. V lost 6 bases and J lost 9; bases outside the gene matches: 8. The CDR3 loop is CASRTTGVAQYF. Written as DNA, the CDR3 is TGTGCCAGCAGGACTACAGGGGTCGCGCAGTACTTC.

The gene calls are TRBV5-6 and TRBJ1-1; no clear D. The CDR3 extends over 14 amino acids. Germline CDR1 is SGHDT and CDR2 is YYEEEE. Trimming took 0 bases from V and 0 from J, leaving 6 bases between them. The CDR3 sequence is CASSLGHLNTEAFF. CDR3 coding DNA: TGTGCCAGCAGCTTGGGACACCTGAACACTGAAGCTTTCTTT.

V gene TRBV28 combines with J gene TRBJ1-2; TRBD1 aligns across 11 bases. V was clipped by 2 bases and J by 9 bases; unmatched bases: 5. The CDR3 length is 14 residues. Germline V CDR1 and CDR2: MDHEN, SYDVKM. The DNA of the CDR3 is TGTGCCAGCAGTTTAGCGGGGGACAGGGGGAGCTACACCTTC. It encodes CASSLAGDRGSYTF.

This clone has only a few counts. The rearrangement links TRBV30 to TRBJ1-2; D is unresolved. Germline CDR1 GTSNPN, CDR2 SVGIG (reference sequence). V shed 0 bases and J shed 6 bases, with 8 bases lying between them. This CDR3 region has 12 residues. Here the CDR3 reads CAWSVAGDGYTF. The CDR3 region has the DNA TGTGCCTGGAGTGTAGCCGGGGATGGCTACACCTTC.

J is TRBJ2-5 and V is TRBV14, with D perhaps TRBD2 (7 bases). This CDR3 is 16 amino acids long. Deletions cut 4 bases from V and 5 bases from J, with 20 bases between. In germline, CDR1 is SGHDN, CDR2 FVKESK. Here the CDR3 reads CASSPLGGPTQETQYF. The DNA of the CDR3 is TGTGCCAGCAGCCCCCTGGGGGGGCCAACTCAGGAGACCCAGTACTTC.

This chain uses TRBV4-1 with TRBJ2-1; 13 bases align to TRBD2. The V gene's germline CDR1 is MGHRA and CDR2 YSYEKL. This CDR3 is 21 amino acids long. With V trimmed by 0 bases and J by 7 bases, 18 bases remained unmatched. This CDR3 is CASSQDIDKGRTSGRWNEQFF. The DNA of the CDR3 is TGCGCCAGCAGCCAAGATATTGATAAGGGGCGGACTAGCGGGAGATGGAATGAGCAGTTCTTC.

This clone showed up just once. The chain carries TRBV30 and TRBJ2-7, with D tentatively TRBD2 (7 bases). CDR1 GTSNPN and CDR2 SVGIG come from the germline V gene (reference sequence). The V end was cut by 2 bases, the J end by 2 bases, with 13 bases between. The CDR3 covers 14 residues. This CDR3 reads CAWSPGGAPYEQYF. CDR3 coding DNA: TGTGCCTGGAGTCCTGGGGGGGCCCCCTACGAGCAGTACTTC.

The chain couples TRBV5-1 to TRBJ2-3; 12 bases map to TRBD2. This CDR3 spans 16 amino acids. The J segment lost 3 bases and the V segment lost 4 bases, leaving 6 bases of the junction unmatched. CDR1 is SGHRS and CDR2 is YFSETQ in the germline V gene. CDR3 sequence (DNA): TGCGCCAGCAGCCCGCCCGGGACTAGCGGGACAGATACGCAGTATTTT. This translates into CASSPPGTSGTDTQYF.

The CDR3: CASSPTQGTQYF. CDR3 coding DNA: TGTGCCAGCAGCCCGACTCAGGGCACGCAGTATTTT. The chain carries TRBV5-4 and TRBJ2-3; maybe TRBD1 (5 bases). Trimming removed 4 bases from V and 9 bases from J, with 12 bases in between. The length of the CDR3 is 12 residues. CDR1 and CDR2 (germline): SGHNT, YYREEE (reference sequence).

This chain uses TRBV5-1 with TRBJ2-7, with D maybe TRBD2 (6 bases). V gave up 4 bases and J gave up 5 bases, with 10 bases separating them. CDR1 is SGHRS, CDR2 YFSETQ, per germline. The CDR3 is 12 residues long. The CDR3 region has the DNA TGCGCCAGCAGCCCTCCGGGGGACGAGCAGTACTTC. This gives the protein CASSPPGDEQYF. Complete variable domain (other parts from reference TRBV5-1 and TRBJ2-7): KAGVTQTPRYLIKTRGQQVTLSCSPISGHRSVSWYQQTPGQGLQFLFEYFSETQRNKGNFPGRFSGRQFSNSRSEMNVSTLELGDSALYLCASSPPGDEQYFGPGTRLTVT.

This clone was observed a handful of times. The rearrangement uses TRBV10-3 and TRBJ2-7, with 7 bases aligning to TRBD2. Germline values: CDR1 ENHRY, CDR2 SYGVKD. The CDR3 has 14 residues. Trimming removed 5 bases from V and 3 bases from J; junction bases left unmatched: 7. CDR3 sequence: CAISPGLLNYEQYF. CDR3 coding DNA: TGTGCCATCAGTCCGGGACTACTAAACTACGAGCAGTACTTC.

The rearrangement joins TRBV30 to TRBJ1-2; 7 bases line up with TRBD1. The trim removed 2 bases at V and 8 bases at J, leaving 5 bases unmatched. Germline values: CDR1 GTSNPN, CDR2 SVGIG (reference sequence). The CDR3 has 12 amino acids. CDR3 amino acids: CAWSSGGGGYTF. CDR3 DNA sequence: TGTGCCTGGAGTTCGGGAGGGGGCGGCTACACCTTC.